This T cell receptor (beta chain) is drawn from a study of CD8 T cells in Susac syndrome. Random hexamers served to reverse transcribe about 0.5 to 1 ug RNA. MiXCR, run by TCRdb on the immunoSEQ multiplex PCR reads, gives a single entry per CDR3 protein. The sample has 200,000 to 250,000 distinct CDR3 sequences, more than 85% seen once. CD8+ and CD4+ blood T cells underwent TCR beta sequencing. Points from the study as a whole: Regarding the TCR sequencing and HLA analysis, the study admitted that a relatively small number of individuals were involved.

Points on this clonotype: The antigen remains undetermined.

The length of the CDR3 is 16 residues. J lost 6 bases, V lost 5 bases, and 7 bases had no gene match. CDR1 and CDR2 from the germline V gene are SGHTA and FQGTGA. This rearrangement joins TRBV7-3 to TRBJ2-2, with 12 bases matching TRBD2. Sequenced input: CD8+ T cells from PBMCs. The sequence came from a human donor with multiple sclerosis. In DNA form, the CDR3 reads TGTGCCAGCAGCCCGGGACTAGCGGGCGGGGCCGGGGAGCTGTTTTTT. Its translation: CASSPGLAGGAGELFF.